The source of this TCR beta chain is a study of PD-1 blockade in classical Hodgkin lymphoma. Sample time point: cycle 4 day 1 (C4D1), after about 6 weeks of nivolumab. Each patient's relapse followed autologous stem cell transplantation, and brentuximab vedotin exposure varied. Complete response, partial response or progressive disease made up the best responses. The V gene end was trimmed by 7 bases and the J gene end by 1 base; junction bases not matched to a gene: 10. The CDR3 covers 15 residues. Germline V gene data show CDR1 as SGHRS and CDR2 as YFSETQ. The protocol was immunoSEQ multiplex PCR, while the TCRdb copy is restricted to in-frame clones and leaves out a portion. The sample holds around 45,000 clones, around 80% seen once.

The receptor comes from a human donor with classical Hodgkin lymphoma. The sequencing used peripheral blood mononuclear cells (PBMCs), collected before the fourth cycle of nivolumab. This sequence joins TRBV5-1 and TRBJ1-1; 7 positions agree with TRBD1. Here the CDR3 reads CASRGGGAGNTEAFF. DNA of the CDR3: TGCGCCAGCCGGGGAGGGGGCGCGGGGAACACTGAAGCTTTCTTT.